This TCR beta chain emerged from a study of cytomegalovirus exposure and HLA in healthy donors. Whole-study context: T cells numbering some 170 million yielded around 120 million unique TCR beta sequences in an earlier analysis. Genotyping of roughly 400 donors showed that roughly 80% belonged to the Caucasian-associated ancestry cluster.

V was clipped by 6 bases and J by 7 bases; unmatched bases: 8. Germline V gene data show CDR1 as SEHNR and CDR2 as FQNEAQ (reference sequence). The CDR3 is 15 residues long. Note on this clone: Its target is not known.

Primers for the PCR totalled 60 Vbeta and 13 Jbeta. The repertoire was sequenced with immunoSEQ multiplex PCR; TCRdb's copy has only in-frame clones and lacks some. The data show roughly 130,000 clones, around 80% seen once. Whole-study findings and limits: In terms of immune exposure information, only CMV serostatus was available. Later work associated 17,000 or so TCR beta sequences with HLA alleles at 0.05 false discovery rate.

Sequencing used PBMCs. The chain is built from TRBV7-9 and TRBJ2-2; TRBD1 matches 10 bases. This sequence was found in a woman aged 40 to 55 in good health and CMV-seronegative. Here the CDR3 reads CASRAGTGDIGELFF. In DNA form, the CDR3 reads TGTGCCAGCAGGGCCGGGACAGGGGATATCGGGGAGCTGTTTTTT.